Presented here are 27 T cell receptor beta chains from one specimen sequenced in a study of blood T cells in healthy people across ages. Sample-barcoded 5' priming and a J-beta primer mix drove a second PCR of roughly 6 to 12 cycles. TCRdb re-analysed the 5' RACE reads in MiXCR, keeping a single row per CDR3 protein. The data contain over a million distinct CDR3 sequences, roughly two fifths of them singletons. The sequencing input was blood. Receptors were obtained from a woman between 18 and 29 years old in good health.

At least ten counts were recorded for this clonotype. CDR3 DNA sequence: TGTGCCAGCAGCGGGACAGAGTATGGCTACACCTTC. Translated: CASSGTEYGYTF. The genes are TRBV28 and TRBJ1-2, with 7 positions matching TRBD1. This CDR3 is 12 amino acids long. V shed 6 bases and J 5 bases; nucleotides not matched to a gene: 3. From germline, CDR1 is MDHEN and CDR2 SYDVKM.

V and J are TRBV7-9 and TRBJ2-1, with 12 positions matching TRBD2. Losses at the gene ends were 3 bases for V and 6 bases for J; bases not matched to a gene: 3. Germline CDR1 is SEHNR and CDR2 is FQNEAQ (reference sequence). The CDR3 has 15 amino acids. The CDR3 region is CASSLTSGSANEQFF. For the CDR3, the DNA is TGTGCCAGCAGCTTGACTAGCGGGAGTGCCAATGAGCAGTTCTTC.

This clonotype was recorded at least ten times. This chain uses TRBV29-1 with TRBJ2-3; D is perhaps TRBD2 (6 bases). V was cut by 4 bases and J by 8 bases, with 10 bases left in between. Per the germline V gene, CDR1 is SQVTM and CDR2 is ANQGSEA. This CDR3 has 11 amino acids. The CDR3 DNA follows: TGCAGCGTTGTTACGGAGGGTACGCAGTATTTT. Protein: CSVVTEGTQYF.

Of note for this clonotype: A much larger clone lies a single base off, so this may be a read error. The V gene is TRBV4-1, the J gene TRBJ1-4, with 7 bases matching TRBD1. CDR3 length equals 15 residues. The germline gives CDR1 MGHRA, CDR2 YSYEKL. The CDR3 is CAGSQGDSTNEKLFF. CDR3 in DNA: TGCGCCGGCAGCCAAGGGGACAGTACTAATGAAAAACTGTTTTTT.

This clonotype has more than one count but fewer than ten. The chain is built from TRBV20-1 and TRBJ2-7, with 9 bases identical to TRBD2. J gave up 4 bases and V 1 base, and 2 bases lay outside the gene matches. The length of the CDR3 is 13 residues. CDR1 and CDR2 (germline): DFQATT, SNEGSKA (reference sequence). CDR3 in DNA: TGCAGTGCTAGAGCGGGACTAGCTTACGAGCAGTACTTC. Translating gives CSARAGLAYEQYF.

About this clonotype: Its ends do not fully match the called genes, so a read error is possible. The genes are TRBV9 and TRBJ2-3; the D is unclear. Germline V lookup: CDR1 SGDLS, CDR2 YYNGEE. The CDR3 extends over 13 amino acids. This chain's CDR3 is CVSRRSPKDTQYF. In DNA form, the CDR3 reads TGTGTCAGCCGTCGTAGCCCGAAGGATACGCAGTATTTT.

This rearrangement joins TRBV20-1 to TRBJ1-2; D is unclear. Germline CDR1 is DFQATT and CDR2 is SNEGSKA (reference sequence). V dropped 0 bases and J dropped 2 bases, with 7 bases sitting between them. There are 13 residues in the CDR3. CDR3 sequence: CSARDWGNYGYTF. In DNA form, the CDR3 reads TGCAGTGCTAGAGATTGGGGAAACTATGGCTACACCTTC.

The chain employs TRBV7-9 and TRBJ2-1; D is unclear. CDR3 size: 10 residues. CDR1 is SEHNR and CDR2 is FQNEAQ in the germline V gene (reference sequence). V lost 5 bases and J 9 bases, leaving 5 bases between the germline ends. The chain's CDR3 is CASSEAEQFF. CDR3 sequence (DNA): TGTGCCAGCAGCGAAGCTGAGCAGTTCTTC.

This sequence joins TRBV30 and TRBJ1-2, with 7 bases fitting TRBD1. The CDR3 runs to 12 residues. V lost 4 bases and J lost 5; bases outside the gene matches: 4. Germline values: CDR1 GTSNPN, CDR2 SVGIG (reference sequence). The CDR3 DNA is TGTGCCTGGACCCGGGACAGTTATGGCTACACCTTC. This gives the protein CAWTRDSYGYTF. Complete variable domain (other parts from reference TRBV30 and TRBJ1-2): SQTIHQWPATLVQPVGSPLSLECTVEGTSNPNLYWYRQAAGRGLQLLFYSVGIGQISSEVPQNLSASRPQDRQFILSSKKLLLSDSGFYLCAWTRDSYGYTFGSGTRLTVV.

The chain carries TRBV6-2 or TRBV6-3 and TRBJ2-5; 10 bases are shared with TRBD2. The V gene's germline CDR1 is MNHEY and CDR2 SVGEGT. V dropped 2 bases and J dropped 11; count of bases not matched to a gene: 14. CDR3 length: 16 amino acids. The CDR3 DNA follows: TGTGCCAGCAGTTACCTCCTAGCGGGAGTGGGGGATGAGCAGTACTTC. Its protein is CASSYLLAGVGDEQYF.

The chain has TRBV20-1 and TRBJ2-2; tentatively, D is TRBD1 or TRBD2 (5 bases each). The germline V and J ends were trimmed by 0 bases and 8 bases, with 10 bases remaining between them. CDR3 length: 13 residues. Germline assignment: CDR1 DFQATT and CDR2 SNEGSKA (reference sequence). The CDR3 loop reads CSARDGGGGELFF. The CDR3 nucleotides read TGCAGTGCTAGAGATGGGGGTGGAGGGGAGCTGTTTTTT.

The chain carries TRBV29-1 and TRBJ2-1; D is unclear. Germline-derived CDR1 and CDR2 are SQVTM and ANQGSEA. The CDR3 runs 12 residues. V was cut by 5 bases and J by 5 bases, with 10 bases left in between. This chain's CDR3 is CSVTPQHNEQFF. The CDR3 DNA reads as TGCAGCGTTACCCCACAGCACAATGAGCAGTTCTTC.

Details on this clonotype: At one end the junction does not follow the germline gene, possibly because of a read error. The rearrangement links TRBV12-3 or TRBV12-4 to TRBJ2-7; 8 positions agree with TRBD1. The DNA end is a closer match to TRBJ2-5, so the J assignment may be wrong. There are 15 residues in the CDR3. In nucleotides, the CDR3 is TGTGCCTGCAGCCGGACAGGGTTGATGAGAGAGACCCAGTACTTC. Translated: CACSRTGLMRETQYF.

The gene calls are TRBV5-1 and TRBJ2-3; TRBD1 might be the D (5 bases). CDR3 length: 12 residues. Between the trimmed V and J ends, which lost 4 bases and 7 bases, there was a span of 10 bases. Germline-derived CDR1 and CDR2 are SGHRS and YFSETQ. The CDR3 is CASSETVNTQYF. In DNA form, the CDR3 reads TGCGCCAGCAGCGAGACAGTAAATACGCAGTATTTT.

This clonotype has a single count. This sequence joins TRBV5-1 and TRBJ1-4; D perhaps matches TRBD1 (5 bases). This CDR3 comprises 13 residues. With 4 bases removed from V and 6 bases from J, the gap between germline ends came to 10 bases. Germline loops: CDR1 SGHRS, CDR2 YFSETQ. The CDR3 sequence is CASSNTGYEKLFF. The CDR3 DNA follows: TGCGCCAGCAGCAACACAGGTTATGAAAAACTGTTTTTT.

The gene calls are TRBV6-2 or TRBV6-3 and TRBJ2-7, with unresolved D. The germline V gene has CDR1 MNHEY and CDR2 SVGEGT. Trimming took off 5 bases at V and 2 bases at J, with 13 bases between the two ends. The CDR3 loop spans 14 amino acids. For the CDR3, the DNA is TGTGCCAGCAGTCCCAAAGCGTTTACCTACGAGCAGTACTTC. Translation: CASSPKAFTYEQYF.

The genes are TRBV29-1 and TRBJ1-2; TRBD1 matches at 9 bases. CDR1 is SQVTM, CDR2 ANQGSEA, per germline. Trimming removed 8 bases from V and 7 bases from J; junction bases left unmatched: 11. The CDR3 runs to 13 residues. CDR3 nucleotide sequence: TGCAGCTTCAGACAGGGGGAAGAGGGTGGCTACACCTTC. Translated: CSFRQGEEGGYTF.

The sample holds one count of this clonotype. Germline and junction disagree at one end, which may indicate a read error. This chain uses TRBV7-9 with TRBJ2-6, with D tentatively TRBD1 (6 bases). CDR1 and CDR2 (germline): SEHNR, FQNEAQ (reference sequence). The CDR3 totals 15 residues. CDR3 DNA: TGTGTCAGCAGCTCGAACAGGGCTGGGGCCAACGTCCTGACTTTC. Protein product: CVSSSNRAGANVLTF.

The chain uses TRBV2 and TRBJ2-3; TRBD2 aligns across 15 bases. CDR3 length equals 14 residues. In germline, CDR1 is SNHLY, CDR2 FYNNEI. The V gene end was trimmed by 11 bases and the J gene end by 4 bases; junction bases not matched to a gene: 4. Here the CDR3 reads CAGGTSGRPDTQYF. In DNA form, the CDR3 reads TGTGCCGGGGGGACTAGCGGGAGGCCAGATACGCAGTATTTT.

In its sample, this clonotype was seen a few times. J is TRBJ2-7 and V is TRBV12-3 or TRBV12-4, with 9 bases that match TRBD1. This CDR3 comprises 12 residues. Unmatched junction bases numbered 11, after V lost 8 bases and J lost 12 bases. CDR3 region: CASRLAGTGLYF. The CDR3 DNA is TGTGCCAGCCGCCTGGCCGGGACAGGGTTGTACTTC.

This clonotype was recorded a few times. CDR3 loop: CASSHLTGDTYEQYF. CDR3 DNA: TGCGCCAGCAGCCATTTGACAGGAGATACCTACGAGCAGTACTTC. The V and J genes are TRBV4-3 and TRBJ2-7, with a weak D call TRBD1 (6 bases). The germline V gene encodes CDR1 LGHNA and CDR2 YSLEER. With 3 bases removed from V and 2 bases from J, the gap between germline ends came to 14 bases. The CDR3 has 15 amino acids.

The V call is TRBV6-5, the J call TRBJ2-2; D is possibly TRBD1 or TRBD2 (5 bases each). Trimming removed 8 bases from V and 6 bases from J, with 16 bases in between. Germline V lookup: CDR1 MNHEY, CDR2 SVGAGI. This CDR3 is built from 14 residues. The chain's CDR3 is CASSPLGGSGELFF. The CDR3 bases are TGTGCCAGCTCCCCTCTTGGGGGTTCCGGGGAGCTGTTTTTT.

This clonotype was found a few times. The chain has TRBV4-3 and TRBJ2-7, with no clear D. The CDR3 covers 15 residues. Trimming shortened V by 0 bases and J by 2 bases, and 11 bases separated the two germline ends. Germline assignment: CDR1 LGHNA and CDR2 YSLEER. CDR3 sequence: CASSQDSHGTYEQYF. CDR3 nucleotides: TGCGCCAGCAGCCAAGATAGCCACGGTACCTACGAGCAGTACTTC.

V usage is TRBV12-5 and J usage is TRBJ2-3; a possible D gene is TRBD1 (6 bases). The CDR3 consists of 20 residues. Between the trimmed V and J ends, which lost 0 bases and 2 bases, there was a span of 24 bases. Germline CDR1 and CDR2: LGHNT and FRNRAP. This CDR3 is CASGLVVWSGDRMATDTQYF. The DNA for the CDR3 is TGTGCTAGTGGTTTGGTAGTGTGGTCAGGGGATCGGATGGCCACAGATACGCAGTATTTT.

The gene calls are TRBV6-1 and TRBJ2-4, with D possibly TRBD2 on 5 matching bases. Germline V lookup: CDR1 MNHNS, CDR2 SASEGT. Between the trimmed V and J ends, which lost 4 bases and 0 bases, there was a span of 19 bases. This CDR3 is 18 amino acids long. CDR3 sequence (DNA): TGTGCCAGCAGTGCCGGAGGATACGACCCCCTAGCCAAAAACATTCAGTACTTC. Its protein product is CASSAGGYDPLAKNIQYF.

The CDR3 sequence is CASSLQGSETEAFF. The CDR3 DNA sequence: TGTGCCAGCAGTTTACAGGGTTCCGAAACTGAAGCTTTCTTT. The chain joins TRBV6-4 to TRBJ1-1, with D possibly being TRBD1 (6 bases). The V end lost 5 bases, the J end lost 5 bases, and 15 bases lay between the germline ends. The CDR3 runs to 14 residues. Germline V CDR1 and CDR2: MRHNA, SNTAGT.

The chain carries TRBV14 and TRBJ1-1, with 8 positions matching TRBD1. CDR1 is SGHDN, CDR2 FVKESK, per germline. The CDR3 has 15 residues. Trimming cost V 3 bases and J 2 bases; bases outside gene matches: 5. CDR3 nucleotides: TGTGCCAGCAGCCAGAGAGACAGGGGAAACACTGAAGCTTTCTTT. This encodes CASSQRDRGNTEAFF. Looking up the rest from reference TRBV14 and TRBJ1-1 gives the full variable domain: EAGVTQFPSHSVIEKGQTVTLRCDPISGHDNLYWYRRVMGKEIKFLLHFVKESKQDESGMPNNRFLAERTGGTYSTLKVQPAELEDSGVYFCASSQRDRGNTEAFFGQGTRLTVV.